A selection of T cell receptor beta chains follows, all from one sample in a study of a mutant IDH1 vaccine in newly diagnosed glioma. No antigen has been identified for these receptors. The assay was immunoSEQ multiplex PCR, and TCRdb's table has in-frame clones only and misses some. Of tens of thousands of clones listed, roughly 72% are singletons. Specimen: peripheral blood mononuclear cells (PBMCs), collected from a glioma patient whose treatment included an IDH1 peptide vaccine. Receptors originate from a man aged 18-30 years with glioma. Some clones in this sample may be carry-over from other donors' samples. Both conserved end residues are part of each CDR3. The order of the fields is V gene, J gene, clone size, D gene, CDR3 protein, CDR3 DNA. The D gene is left open where the match is weak. The size entry is marked missing in some rows and otherwise reads once, few, many or a size class.

v_gene: TRBV5-1
j_gene: TRBJ1-2
abundance: -
d_gene: -
CDR3aa: CASSLAADNYGYTF
CDR3nt: TGCGCCAGCAGCTTGGCGGCGGATAACTATGGCTACACCTTC

v_gene: TRBV29-1
j_gene: TRBJ1-1
abundance: few
d_gene: TRBD1
CDR3aa: CSVKPLDRVTEAFF
CDR3nt: TGCAGCGTTAAACCACTCGACAGGGTCACTGAAGCTTTCTTT

v_gene: TRBV4-3
j_gene: TRBJ2-1
abundance: -
d_gene: TRBD2
CDR3aa: CASSQDLIAGYNEQFF
CDR3nt: TGCGCCAGCAGCCAAGATTTGATAGCGGGATACAATGAGCAGTTCTTC

v_gene: TRBV27
j_gene: TRBJ2-7
abundance: -
d_gene: TRBD1
CDR3aa: CASTALGAGTGSYEQYF
CDR3nt: TGTGCCAGCACCGCCTTAGGGGCGGGGACAGGGTCCTACGAGCAGTACTTC

v_gene: TRBV19
j_gene: TRBJ2-6
abundance: -
d_gene: TRBD1
CDR3aa: CASSIWDRRSGANVLTF
CDR3nt: TGTGCCAGTAGTATCTGGGACAGGCGCTCTGGGGCCAACGTCCTGACTTTC

v_gene: TRBV5-1
j_gene: TRBJ2-3
abundance: -
d_gene: -
CDR3aa: CASSLYPQGTDTQYF
CDR3nt: TGCGCCAGCAGCTTGTATCCCCAGGGCACAGATACGCAGTATTTT

v_gene: TRBV5-1
j_gene: TRBJ1-2
abundance: -
d_gene: -
CDR3aa: CASSPEPGAGGYTF
CDR3nt: TGCGCCAGCAGCCCAGAACCCGGAGCTGGGGGCTACACCTTC

v_gene: TRBV6-6
j_gene: TRBJ1-1
abundance: -
d_gene: -
CDR3aa: CASRPDSLNTEAFF
CDR3nt: TGTGCCAGCAGGCCGGACAGTCTGAACACTGAAGCTTTCTTT

v_gene: TRBV5-8
j_gene: TRBJ1-2
abundance: once
d_gene: -
CDR3aa: CASSPWTAQTYGYTF
CDR3nt: TGTGCCAGCAGCCCCTGGACAGCGCAGACGTATGGCTACACCTTC

v_gene: TRBV7-9
j_gene: TRBJ1-1
abundance: -
d_gene: TRBD1
CDR3aa: CASSSPGQRPNTEAFF
CDR3nt: TGTGCCAGCAGCAGTCCGGGACAGAGACCAAACACTGAAGCTTTCTTT

v_gene: TRBV28
j_gene: TRBJ2-7
abundance: -
d_gene: -
CDR3aa: CASTTGAPNEQYF
CDR3nt: TGTGCCAGCACCACCGGCGCGCCCAACGAGCAGTACTTC

v_gene: TRBV5-4
j_gene: TRBJ2-1
abundance: -
d_gene: -
CDR3aa: CASSLVGDFSRKFF
CDR3nt: TGTGCCAGCAGCTTGGTTGGGGACTTTTCGCGGAAGTTCTTC

v_gene: TRBV19
j_gene: TRBJ1-2
abundance: -
d_gene: -
CDR3aa: CAIGDEDSYGYTF
CDR3nt: TGTGCCATAGGGGATGAGGATAGCTATGGCTACACCTTC

v_gene: TRBV2
j_gene: TRBJ1-1
abundance: -
d_gene: -
CDR3aa: CASYGGKQGNTEAFF
CDR3nt: TGTGCCAGCTACGGAGGCAAACAGGGGAACACTGAAGCTTTCTTT

v_gene: TRBV5-1
j_gene: TRBJ1-3
abundance: -
d_gene: -
CDR3aa: CASSPDRRRSGNTIYF
CDR3nt: TGCGCCAGCAGCCCCGACAGGAGGCGCTCTGGAAACACCATATATTTT

v_gene: TRBV2
j_gene: TRBJ2-5
abundance: once
d_gene: TRBD1
CDR3aa: CASSATGGETQYF
CDR3nt: TGTGCCAGCAGCGCTACAGGGGGAGAGACCCAGTACTTC

v_gene: TRBV5-6
j_gene: TRBJ1-1
abundance: -
d_gene: -
CDR3aa: CASTPGPPPNTEAFF
CDR3nt: TGTGCCAGCACACCAGGTCCGCCCCCGAACACTGAAGCTTTCTTT

v_gene: TRBV30
j_gene: TRBJ2-7
abundance: -
d_gene: -
CDR3aa: CAWSEGYEYEQYF
CDR3nt: TGTGCCTGGAGTGAAGGTTACGAGTACGAGCAGTACTTC

v_gene: TRBV6-5
j_gene: TRBJ1-2
abundance: -
d_gene: -
CDR3aa: CASSRAGMDVHGYTF
CDR3nt: TGTGCCAGCAGCAGAGCCGGGATGGACGTCCATGGCTACACCTTC

v_gene: TRBV18
j_gene: TRBJ1-1
abundance: few
d_gene: -
CDR3aa: CASSPLTNTEAFF
CDR3nt: TGTGCCAGCTCACCCCTTACTAACACTGAAGCTTTCTTT

v_gene: TRBV7-6
j_gene: TRBJ1-1
abundance: -
d_gene: -
CDR3aa: CASSRLGAGKPLNTEAFF
CDR3nt: TGTGCCAGCAGCCGCTTGGGGGCGGGGAAGCCGCTGAACACTGAAGCTTTCTTT

v_gene: TRBV19
j_gene: TRBJ1-2
abundance: -
d_gene: -
CDR3aa: CASSLLQGGKYGYTF
CDR3nt: TGTGCCAGTAGTCTCCTCCAGGGAGGAAAGTATGGCTACACCTTC

v_gene: TRBV7-2
j_gene: TRBJ1-5
abundance: -
d_gene: -
CDR3aa: CASSFPGGNQPQHF
CDR3nt: TGTGCCAGCAGCTTCCCAGGAGGAAATCAGCCCCAGCATTTT

v_gene: TRBV30
j_gene: TRBJ2-2
abundance: -
d_gene: -
CDR3aa: CAWSRGHNTGELFF
CDR3nt: TGTGCCTGGAGCCGGGGACACAACACCGGGGAGCTGTTTTTT

v_gene: TRBV18
j_gene: TRBJ1-5
abundance: few
d_gene: -
CDR3aa: CASSPRGGQPQHF
CDR3nt: TGTGCCAGCTCCCCCCGCGGGGGGCAGCCCCAGCATTTT

v_gene: TRBV7-9
j_gene: TRBJ2-2
abundance: -
d_gene: TRBD1
CDR3aa: CASSSQGATGELFF
CDR3nt: TGTGCCAGCAGCTCTCAGGGGGCCACCGGGGAGCTGTTTTTT

v_gene: TRBV9
j_gene: TRBJ1-1
abundance: -
d_gene: -
CDR3aa: CASSVGRLNTEAFF
CDR3nt: TGTGCCAGCAGCGTAGGTCGGTTGAACACTGAAGCTTTCTTT

v_gene: TRBV27
j_gene: TRBJ2-7
abundance: few
d_gene: TRBD2
CDR3aa: CASSLSGTSGSYEQYF
CDR3nt: TGTGCCAGCAGTTTATCAGGGACTAGCGGATCCTACGAGCAGTACTTC

v_gene: TRBV7-6
j_gene: TRBJ1-4
abundance: -
d_gene: -
CDR3aa: CASSKGQIGTNEKLFF
CDR3nt: TGTGCCAGCAGCAAAGGACAGATAGGAACTAATGAAAAACTGTTTTTT

v_gene: TRBV6-5
j_gene: TRBJ1-1
abundance: few
d_gene: -
CDR3aa: CASYHRGMNTEAFF
CDR3nt: TGTGCCAGTTATCATCGGGGCATGAACACTGAAGCTTTCTTT